This passage covers 8 T cell receptor beta chains from one sample sequenced in a study of T cells after posttransplantation cyclophosphamide. Measured with immunoSEQ multiplex PCR; TCRdb has only the in-frame clones, and not every one. The profile covers tens of thousands of clones, with roughly 67% appearing a single time and more than 0.55% taken by the ten largest. What was sequenced was memory CD4+ T cells sorted from PBMCs. These receptors all come from a woman aged 60-75 years in good health, CMV-negative, and a related stem cell transplant donor.

J is TRBJ2-3 and V is TRBV7-3; D ambiguous. Germline CDR1 is SGHTA and CDR2 is FQGTGA. The CDR3 sequence is 14 residues long. Between the trimmed V and J ends, which lost 4 bases and 1 base, there was a span of 9 bases. CDR3 nucleotide sequence: TGTGCCAGCAGCTCGACATATGGCACAGATACGCAGTATTTT. It specifies CASSSTYGTDTQYF.

The genes are TRBV28 and TRBJ1-2; maybe TRBD1 (6 bases). Germline V lookup: CDR1 MDHEN, CDR2 SYDVKM. CDR3 length equals 15 residues. Trimming took off 1 base at V and 7 bases at J, with 16 bases between the two ends. The CDR3, as DNA: TGTGCCAGCAGTTTATCAGGGGCCGCCTGGGGTGGCTACACCTTC. Encoded protein: CASSLSGAAWGGYTF.

The chain is built from TRBV5-4 and TRBJ2-1, with 8 nucleotides matching TRBD2. Per germline, CDR1 SGHNT and CDR2 YYREEE (reference sequence). Trimming at V came to 0 bases and at J to 7 bases, leaving 9 bases not matched to a gene. The CDR3 spans 16 residues. The CDR3 nucleotides are TGTGCCAGCAGCTTGGATGTCGGGAGGGCCCTGAATGAGCAGTTCTTC. This codes for CASSLDVGRALNEQFF. The entire variable domain, with the rest obtained from reference TRBV5-4 and TRBJ2-1, is as follows: ETGVTQSPTHLIKTRGQQVTLRCSSQSGHNTVSWYQQALGQGPQFIFQYYREEENGRGNFPPRFSGLQFPNYSSELNVNALELDDSALYLCASSLDVGRALNEQFFGPGTRLTVL.

This chain uses TRBV7-3 with TRBJ1-2, with no clear D. The CDR3 covers 13 residues. V shed 5 bases and J shed 8 bases, with 15 bases lying between them. Looked up from germline, CDR1 is SGHTA and CDR2 is FQGTGA. The CDR3 region has the DNA TGTGCCAGCAGCATCACCGGGTCCAGAGGCTACACCTTC. Amino acid sequence: CASSITGSRGYTF. Together with reference TRBV7-3 and TRBJ1-2, the CDR3 gives the full variable domain: GAGVSQTPSNKVTEKGKYVELRCDPISGHTALYWYRQSLGQGPEFLIYFQGTGAADDSGLPNDRFFAVRPEGSVSTLKIQRTERGDSAVYLCASSITGSRGYTFGSGTRLTVV.

A note on this clone: The conserved final phenylalanine or tryptophan is absent from the CDR3, which likely points to a read error. The chain has TRBV28 and TRBJ1-5; D is unclear. Germline CDR1 MDHEN, CDR2 SYDVKM. The CDR3 extends over 15 amino acids. V was pared by 6 bases and J by 3 bases, with 15 bases between. CDR3 loop: CASRGRKESNQPQHL. CDR3 in DNA: TGTGCCAGCAGGGGGAGGAAAGAGTCCAATCAGCCCCAGCATCTT.

The CDR3 is CASTLGGNTIYF. The CDR3 coding sequence is TGTGCCAGTACACTAGGGGGAAACACCATATATTTT. The chain couples TRBV7-9 to TRBJ1-3; D remains ambiguous. Germline assignment: CDR1 SEHNR and CDR2 FQNEAQ (reference sequence). This CDR3 region has 12 residues. V was pared by 9 bases and J by 4 bases, with 10 bases between. The full variable domain, its missing parts supplied by reference TRBV7-9 and TRBJ1-3, is DTGVSQNPRHKITKRGQNVTFRCDPISEHNRLYWYRQTLGQGPEFLTYFQNEAQLEKSRLLSDRFSAERPKGSFSTLEIQRTEQGDSAMYLCASTLGGNTIYFGEGSWLTVV.

This clone showed up just a few times. CDR3 bases: TGTGCCAGCTCACCGGACTCGGTCCGCGAGCAGTACTTC. This translates into CASSPDSVREQYF. The J gene is TRBJ2-7, the V gene TRBV18, with a weak D call TRBD2 (5 bases). The CDR3 loop spans 13 amino acids. The germline CDR1 and CDR2 sequences are KGHSH and LQKENI. The germline V and J ends were trimmed by 3 bases and 6 bases, with 12 bases remaining between them.

The V and J genes are TRBV7-9 and TRBJ2-5, with TRBD2 matching 10 bases. This CDR3 is built from 16 residues. Germline V gene sequence: CDR1 SEHNR, CDR2 FQNEAQ (reference sequence). The junction had 14 bases not matched to a gene; V was cut back by 8 bases and J by 5 bases. The CDR3 DNA reads as TGTGCCAGCCGGCCGGGGCTAGCGGGAGTTCAGGAGACCCAGTACTTC. It encodes CASRPGLAGVQETQYF.